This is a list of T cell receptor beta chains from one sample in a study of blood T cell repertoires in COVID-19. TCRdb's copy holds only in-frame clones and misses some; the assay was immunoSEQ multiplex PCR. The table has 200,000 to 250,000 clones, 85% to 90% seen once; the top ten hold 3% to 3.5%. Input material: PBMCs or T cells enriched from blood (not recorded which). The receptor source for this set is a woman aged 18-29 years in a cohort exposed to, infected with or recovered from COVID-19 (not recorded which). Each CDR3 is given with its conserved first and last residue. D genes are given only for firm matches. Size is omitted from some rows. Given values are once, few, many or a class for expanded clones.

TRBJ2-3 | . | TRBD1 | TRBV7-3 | TGTGCCAGCAGCTTATACGCCGGACAGGGGAGCACAGATACGCAGTATTTT | CASSLYAGQGSTDTQYF
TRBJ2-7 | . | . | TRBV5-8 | TGTGCCAGCAGCTTGGCCGTCGGTGTTAGCAGTGGGTACGAGCAGTACTTC | CASSLAVGVSSGYEQYF
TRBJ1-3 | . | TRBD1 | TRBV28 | TGTGCCAGCAGTACAGGGGCTTCCTCTGGAAACACCATATATTTT | CASSTGASSGNTIYF
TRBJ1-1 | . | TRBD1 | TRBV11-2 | TGTGCCAGCAGGCGACAGGGGGCTCCTGAAGCTTTCTTT | CASRRQGAPEAFF
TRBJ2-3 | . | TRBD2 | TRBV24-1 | TGTGCCACCGGATTGGGCGGGAGTAATACGCAGTATTTT | CATGLGGSNTQYF
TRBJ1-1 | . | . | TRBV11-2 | TGTGCCAGCAGGAAAGACAGCGCAGCGAACACTGAAGCTTTCTTT | CASRKDSAANTEAFF
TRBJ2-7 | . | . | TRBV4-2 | TGTGCCAGCAGCCGCTACGAGGGTAGCGGAAGCTCCTACGAGCAGTACTTC | CASSRYEGSGSSYEQYF
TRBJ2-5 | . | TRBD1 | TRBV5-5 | TGTGCCAGCAGCTTCGGGACAGGGTACCAAGAGACCCAGTACTTC | CASSFGTGYQETQYF
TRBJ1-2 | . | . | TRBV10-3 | TGTGCCATCAGTGAGTCGGTAACAGGACCTAACTATGGCTACACCTTC | CAISESVTGPNYGYTF
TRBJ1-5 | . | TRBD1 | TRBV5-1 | TGCGCCAGCAGCCCTACTACAGGGGGCGAGCAGCCCCAGCATTTT | CASSPTTGGEQPQHF
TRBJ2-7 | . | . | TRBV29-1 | TGCAGCGTTGATTCGCAGGGCAGCCGCGAGCAGTACTTC | CSVDSQGSREQYF
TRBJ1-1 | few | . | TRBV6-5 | TGTGCCAGCAGTTACTCGGTGACAGGGAACACTGAAGCTTTCTTT | CASSYSVTGNTEAFF
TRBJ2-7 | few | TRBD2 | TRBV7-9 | TGTGCCAGCAGCTTAGCGGGAGGGCCGAACGAGCAGTACTTC | CASSLAGGPNEQYF
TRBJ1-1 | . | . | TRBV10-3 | TGTGCCATCAGTCGGGGTGACCGCTTGAACACTGAAGCTTTCTTT | CAISRGDRLNTEAFF
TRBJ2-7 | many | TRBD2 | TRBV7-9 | TGTGCCAGCAGCCCTAGCGGGAGGGCCTACGAGCAGTACTTC | CASSPSGRAYEQYF
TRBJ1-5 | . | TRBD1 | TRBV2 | TGTGCCAGCGCCACAGGGGTACTCAATCAGCCCCAGCATTTT | CASATGVLNQPQHF
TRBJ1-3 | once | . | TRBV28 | TGTGCCAGTCTTTCAGGGGAAGGGACTGGAAACACCATATATTTT | CASLSGEGTGNTIYF
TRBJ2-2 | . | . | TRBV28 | TGTGCCAGCAGGTCCGTCGGGGAGCTGTTTTTT | CASRSVGELFF
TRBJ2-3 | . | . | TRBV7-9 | TGTGCCAGCAGTTCCGGACTGGGCACAGATACGCAGTATTTT | CASSSGLGTDTQYF
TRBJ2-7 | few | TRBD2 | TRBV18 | TGTGCCAGCTCACCGATGGAGCGGGAGGTCTACGAGCAGTACTTC | CASSPMEREVYEQYF
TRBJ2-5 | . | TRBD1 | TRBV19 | TGTGCCAGTAGTATAGTCGGGACAGGGGGGAAAGAGACCCAGTACTTC | CASSIVGTGGKETQYF
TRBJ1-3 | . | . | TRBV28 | TGTGCCAGCAGTTTTCATTTTCTCCGGGTCGGAGGAAACACCATATATTTT | CASSFHFLRVGGNTIYF
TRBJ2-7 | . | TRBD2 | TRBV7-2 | TGTGCCAGCAGCTTAGCGAGCGGGATAGGGTACGAGCAGTACTTC | CASSLASGIGYEQYF